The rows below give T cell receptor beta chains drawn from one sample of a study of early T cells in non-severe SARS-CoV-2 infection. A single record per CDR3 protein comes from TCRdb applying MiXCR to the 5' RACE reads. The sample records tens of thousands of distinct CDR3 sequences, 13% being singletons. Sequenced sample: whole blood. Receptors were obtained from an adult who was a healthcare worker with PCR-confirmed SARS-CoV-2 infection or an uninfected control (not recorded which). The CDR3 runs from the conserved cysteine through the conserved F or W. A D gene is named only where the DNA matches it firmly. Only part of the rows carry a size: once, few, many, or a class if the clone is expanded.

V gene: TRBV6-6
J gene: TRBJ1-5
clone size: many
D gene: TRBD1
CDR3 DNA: TGTGCCAGCAGTTACTCAACAGGGGGGTGGGATCAGCCCCAGCATTTT
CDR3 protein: CASSYSTGGWDQPQHF

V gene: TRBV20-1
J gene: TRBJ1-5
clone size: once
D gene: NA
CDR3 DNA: TGCAGTGCTAGAGGCAGGGGCGGGAATCAGGCCCAGCATTTT
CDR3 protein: CSARGRGGNQAQHF

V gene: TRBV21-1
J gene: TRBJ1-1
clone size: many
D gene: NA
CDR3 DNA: TGTGCCAGCAGCACTTTGGACAGTTTAGTCGCTGAAGCTTTCTTT
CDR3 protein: CASSTLDSLVAEAFF

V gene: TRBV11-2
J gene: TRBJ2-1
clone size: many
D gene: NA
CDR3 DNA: TGTGCCAGCAGCCCGCCTATGAGCTCCTACAATGAGCAATTCTTC
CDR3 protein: CASSPPMSSYNEQFF

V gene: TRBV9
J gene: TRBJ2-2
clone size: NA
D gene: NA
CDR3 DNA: TGTGCCAGCAGCCCACTGCGCACCGGGGAGCTGTTTTTT
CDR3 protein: CASSPLRTGELFF

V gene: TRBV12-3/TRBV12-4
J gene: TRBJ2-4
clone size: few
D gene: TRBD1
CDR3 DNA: TGTGCCAGCAGTCCGACAGGGACCGCCAAAAACATTCAGTACTTC
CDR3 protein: CASSPTGTAKNIQYF

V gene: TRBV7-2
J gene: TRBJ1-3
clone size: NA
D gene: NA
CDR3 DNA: TGTGCCAGCAGCTTAGCCGGAAACACCATATATTTT
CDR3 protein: CASSLAGNTIYF

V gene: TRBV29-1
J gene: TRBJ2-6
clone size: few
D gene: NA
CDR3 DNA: TGCAGCGTTGCGAGCTCTGGGGCCAACGTCCTGACTTTC
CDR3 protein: CSVASSGANVLTF

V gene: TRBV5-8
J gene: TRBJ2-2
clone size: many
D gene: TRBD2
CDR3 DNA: TGTGCCAGCACCCGACTAGCGGGGACCGGGGAGCTGTTTTTT
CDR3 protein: CASTRLAGTGELFF

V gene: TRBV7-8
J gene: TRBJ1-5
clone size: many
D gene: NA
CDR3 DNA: TGTGCCAGCAGCGGCGGTTCCAGAGATCAGCCCCAGCATTTT
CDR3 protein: CASSGGSRDQPQHF

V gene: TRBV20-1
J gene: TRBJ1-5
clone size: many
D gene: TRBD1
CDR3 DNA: TGCAGTGCCCTTAGCGGGACAGGGGGAAAGGTGAGCAATCAGCCCCAGCATTTT
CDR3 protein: CSALSGTGGKVSNQPQHF

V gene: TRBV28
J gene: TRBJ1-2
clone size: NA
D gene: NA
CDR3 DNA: TGTGCCAGCTGGAGACAGTATGGCTACACCTTC
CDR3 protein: CASWRQYGYTF

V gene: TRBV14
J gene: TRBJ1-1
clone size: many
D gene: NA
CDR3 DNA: TGTGCCAGCAGCCAAGGAGGGGGACGGGGCACTGAAGCTTTCTTT
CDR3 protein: CASSQGGGRGTEAFF

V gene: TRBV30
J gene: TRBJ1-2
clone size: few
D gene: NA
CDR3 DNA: TGTGCCTGGAGTGTACTAGGCAGCCAAAACTATGGCTACACCTTC
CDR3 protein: CAWSVLGSQNYGYTF

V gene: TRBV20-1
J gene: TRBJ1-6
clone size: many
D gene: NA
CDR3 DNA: TGCAGTGCTAGAAATCGGGGGGCAGGATCCTATAATTCACCCCTCCACTTT
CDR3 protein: CSARNRGAGSYNSPLHF

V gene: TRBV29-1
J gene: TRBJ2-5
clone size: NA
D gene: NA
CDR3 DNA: TGCAGCGTTGGACCGACCCAGTACTTC
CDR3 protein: CSVGPTQYF

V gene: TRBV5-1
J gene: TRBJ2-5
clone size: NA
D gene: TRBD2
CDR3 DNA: TGCGCCAGCAGCCCTATAGCGGGGGTCCAAGAGACCCAGTACTTC
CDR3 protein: CASSPIAGVQETQYF

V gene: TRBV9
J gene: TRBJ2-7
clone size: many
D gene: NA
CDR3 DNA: TGTGCCAGCAGCGTTTCGTCAGGGGTCTACGAGCAGTACTTC
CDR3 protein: CASSVSSGVYEQYF

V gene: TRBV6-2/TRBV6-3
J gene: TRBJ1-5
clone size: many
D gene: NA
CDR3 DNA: TGTGCCAGCAGTTACCGGGGGGGAATGAACAGCAATCAGCCCCAGCATTTT
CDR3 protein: CASSYRGGMNSNQPQHF

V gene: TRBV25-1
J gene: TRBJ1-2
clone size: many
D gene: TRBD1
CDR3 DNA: TGTGCCAGCAGTGCACAGGGGGAAGGCTATGGCTACACCTTC
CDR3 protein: CASSAQGEGYGYTF

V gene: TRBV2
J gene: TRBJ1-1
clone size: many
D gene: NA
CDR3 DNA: TGTGCCAGCTCCCTTGGAACAGCTTTCTTT
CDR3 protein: CASSLGTAFF

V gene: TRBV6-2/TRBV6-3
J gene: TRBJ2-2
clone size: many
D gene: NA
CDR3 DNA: TGTGCCAGCAGAGGGTCCAACACCGGGGAGCTGTTTTTT
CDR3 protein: CASRGSNTGELFF

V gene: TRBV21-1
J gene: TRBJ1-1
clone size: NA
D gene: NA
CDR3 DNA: TGTGCCAGCAGCAAAGTGGAATTTGAGCCTGAAGCTTTCTTT
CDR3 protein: CASSKVEFEPEAFF

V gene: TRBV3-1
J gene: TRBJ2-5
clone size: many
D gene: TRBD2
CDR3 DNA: TGTGCCAGCAGCCAGGGTAGCGGGGGGGGACAAGAGACCCAGTACTTC
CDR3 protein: CASSQGSGGGQETQYF

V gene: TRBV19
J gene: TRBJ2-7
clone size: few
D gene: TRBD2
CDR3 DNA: TGTGCCAGTAGAGAGGGGAGGGCAGCGGGGGATTCCTACGAGCAGTACTTC
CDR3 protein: CASREGRAAGDSYEQYF

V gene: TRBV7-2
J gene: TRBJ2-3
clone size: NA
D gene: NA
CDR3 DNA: TGTGCCAGCAGGCCGGAGGCAGATACGCAGTATTTT
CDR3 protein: CASRPEADTQYF

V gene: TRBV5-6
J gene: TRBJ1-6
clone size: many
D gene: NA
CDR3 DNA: TGTGCCAGCAGGACAACTCAGGGTGATCAGGATTCACCCCTCCACTTT
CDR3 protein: CASRTTQGDQDSPLHF

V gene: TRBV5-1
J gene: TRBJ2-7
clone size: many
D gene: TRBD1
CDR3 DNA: TGCGCCAGCAGCTCTAGTCCTGGGACAGGGGGCTACGAGCAGTACTTC
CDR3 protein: CASSSSPGTGGYEQYF

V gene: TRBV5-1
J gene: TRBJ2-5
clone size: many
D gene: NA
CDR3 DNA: TGCGCCAGCAGCTTGGGACTGCTCCAAGAGACCCAGTACTTC
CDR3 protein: CASSLGLLQETQYF

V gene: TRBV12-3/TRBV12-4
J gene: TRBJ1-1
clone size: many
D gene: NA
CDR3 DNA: TGTGCCAGCAGGCGCGTGGGGCAGAACACTGAAGCTTTCTTT
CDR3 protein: CASRRVGQNTEAFF

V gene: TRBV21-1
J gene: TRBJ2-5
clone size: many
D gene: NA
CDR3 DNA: TGTGCCAGCAGCAACCTCAGGGGGCGCTTGGAAGAGACCCAGTACTTC
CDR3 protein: CASSNLRGRLEETQYF

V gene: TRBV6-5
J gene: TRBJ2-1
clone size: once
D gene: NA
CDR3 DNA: TGTGCCAGCGGAAAAGGCATTCGCTCCTACAATGAGCAGTTCTTC
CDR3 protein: CASGKGIRSYNEQFF

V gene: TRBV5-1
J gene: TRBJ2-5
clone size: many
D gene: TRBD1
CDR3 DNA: TGCGCCAGCACAGACAGGGCCCAAGAGACCCAGTACTTC
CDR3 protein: CASTDRAQETQYF

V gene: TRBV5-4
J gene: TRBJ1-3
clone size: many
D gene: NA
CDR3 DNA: TGTGCCAGCAGCTTGGGACTGGGAGGAAACACCATATATTTT
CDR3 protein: CASSLGLGGNTIYF

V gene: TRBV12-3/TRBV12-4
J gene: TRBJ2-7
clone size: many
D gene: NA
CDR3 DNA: TGTGCCAGCAGTTTCCCCTCATATAAGGGACTTCTCTACGAGCAGTACTTC
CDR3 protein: CASSFPSYKGLLYEQYF

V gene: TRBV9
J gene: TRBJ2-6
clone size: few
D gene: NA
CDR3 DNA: TGTGCCAGCAGCAAAGACACATCTGCAGTCGTGGTCCTGACTTTC
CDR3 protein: CASSKDTSAVVVLTF

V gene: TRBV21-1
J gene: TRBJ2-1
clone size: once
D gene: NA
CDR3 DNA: TGTGCCAGCAGCAAATTTCCAGGCCGTTCCTACAATGAGCAGTTCTTC
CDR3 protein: CASSKFPGRSYNEQFF

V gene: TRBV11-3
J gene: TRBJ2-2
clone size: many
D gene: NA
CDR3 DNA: TGTGCCAGCAGCTTGTCGACGGTGAACACCGGGGAGCTGTTTTTT
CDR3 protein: CASSLSTVNTGELFF

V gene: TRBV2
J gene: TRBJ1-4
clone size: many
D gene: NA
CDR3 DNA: TGTGCCAGCAGTGAAGGGACCCCTGGTGAAAAACTGTTTTTT
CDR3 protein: CASSEGTPGEKLFF

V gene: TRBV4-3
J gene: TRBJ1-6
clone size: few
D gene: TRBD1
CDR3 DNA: TGCGCCAGCAGCCAAGAAACAGGGGTGCGTAATTCACCCCTCCACTTT
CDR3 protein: CASSQETGVRNSPLHF

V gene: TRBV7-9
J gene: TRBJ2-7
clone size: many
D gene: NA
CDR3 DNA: TGTGCCAGCACCCTGGGGAACAGTTACGAGCAGTACTTC
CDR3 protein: CASTLGNSYEQYF

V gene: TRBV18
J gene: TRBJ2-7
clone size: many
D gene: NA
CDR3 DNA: TGTGCCAGCTCACTAAAGTCCCTTTCCTACGAGCAGTACTTC
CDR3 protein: CASSLKSLSYEQYF

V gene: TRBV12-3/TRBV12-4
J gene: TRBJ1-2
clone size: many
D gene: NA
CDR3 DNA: TGTGCCAGCAGTTTGCACAGGGACTATGGCTACACCTTC
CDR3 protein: CASSLHRDYGYTF

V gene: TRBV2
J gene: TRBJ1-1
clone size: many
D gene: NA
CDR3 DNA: TGTGCCAGCACTTCTGGGACTTTCTTT
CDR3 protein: CASTSGTFF

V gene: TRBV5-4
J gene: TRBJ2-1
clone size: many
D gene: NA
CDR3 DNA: TGTGCCAGCAGCTCCCCCGGGTCAGGGAGTGGATTTGAGCAGTTCTTC
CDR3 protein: CASSSPGSGSGFEQFF

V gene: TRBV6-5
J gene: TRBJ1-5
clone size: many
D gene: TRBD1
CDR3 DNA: TGTGCCAGCAGTCCCGGACAGGGGGCCAATCAGCCCCAGCATTTT
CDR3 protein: CASSPGQGANQPQHF

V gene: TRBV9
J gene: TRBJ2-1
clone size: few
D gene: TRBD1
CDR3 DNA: TGTGCCAGCAGCGCCCGGGACAGGGGGATCTTGGGAAATGAGCAGTTCTTC
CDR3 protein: CASSARDRGILGNEQFF

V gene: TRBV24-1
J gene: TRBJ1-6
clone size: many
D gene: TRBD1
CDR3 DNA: TGTGCCACCAGTGGGGGGACAGGTTTGAGATCACCCCTCCACTTT
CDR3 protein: CATSGGTGLRSPLHF

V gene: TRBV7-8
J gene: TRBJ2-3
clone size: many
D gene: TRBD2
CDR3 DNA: TGTGCCAGCAGCTTTGTCGGGAGGCACGCCGGGGATACGCAGTATTTT
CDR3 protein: CASSFVGRHAGDTQYF

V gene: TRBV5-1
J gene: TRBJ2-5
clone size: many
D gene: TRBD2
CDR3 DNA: TGCGCCAGCAGCTTCTGGGCGGGGGTACGAGAGACCCAGTACTTC
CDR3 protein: CASSFWAGVRETQYF

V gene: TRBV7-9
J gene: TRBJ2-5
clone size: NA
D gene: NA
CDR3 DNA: TGTGCCAGCAGCTTTTTGGCAGGGCTTTGGGAGACCCAGTACTTC
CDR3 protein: CASSFLAGLWETQYF